This TCR beta chain was retrieved from a study of T cells in Graves' hyperthyroidism and ophthalmopathy (dated by TCRdb to between 2018 and 2021). For context, the study as a whole: Peripheral blood samples were taken at initial diagnosis, before any treatment was given. TCR Vbeta CDR3 sequencing of 120 to 150 peripheral blood samples (roughly 43 ophthalmopathy, over 70 hyperthyroidism and some 17 progressor patients) is reported in the paper. The 75 to 100 discovery patients were divided at random into training and test sets in a 7:3 ratio. To identify distinguishing TCR V-J signatures, a discovery cohort of 90 to 100 patients was used, comprising 43 with Graves' ophthalmopathy and some 60 with stable Graves' hyperthyroidism. Whether ophthalmopathy could be predicted prospectively was tested in an independent validation cohort made up of under 20 hyperthyroidism patients plus 17 patients who later progressed to ophthalmopathy. In more than 5 Graves' hyperthyroidism patients, the study also compared T-cell repertoires from thyroid tissue with T-cell repertoires from blood. After blood sampling, hyperthyroidism patients were treated with methimazole at a starting dose of 30 mg daily, and ophthalmopathy patients were treated with high-dose intravenous methylprednisolone.

TCR beta CDR3 regions were amplified from RNA transcripts. A first-round RT-PCR of the TCR CDR3 used the HTBI primer set with the Qiagen OneStep RT-PCR kit. Libraries were constructed in a second round of multiplex PCR, after which size selection and purification were carried out. Sequencing of the libraries was done on an Illumina HiSeq2000 using paired-end 100 bp reads. The authors' analysis ran thus. SOAPnuke was used to process the raw data, removing reads that contained adapters or uncalled bases, had a mean Phred below 15, or lacked an exact match to the constant primer or identifier. COPE v1.2.5 was used to merge the high-quality paired reads, and each unique nucleotide sequence was defined as a clonotype. MiTCR v1.1 was used to align the clonotypes against IMGT TRBV, TRBD and TRBJ reference segments. Analysis was restricted to V-J combinations with a frequency above 0.0001, which covered about 99% of repertoires. A TCS score was defined as the ratio of F50 (clonal expansion) to E x V (chaos), with BLOSUM62-based TCRdist applied between CDR3 peptides within each V-J. Welch's t-statistics and random forest reduced roughly 530 V-J features to some 14, which were used in a naive Bayes classifier (R e1071). TCRdb cleaned the public reads at Q25 with fastp, built clones with MiXCR and kept in-frame beta chains. Identical CDR3 protein sequences are pooled into one entry, listed with their most common genes and DNA. TCRdb assigned the V and J calls; the authors' analysis was not used. Within this sample are 700,000 or so distinct CDR3 sequences, with 16% of them counted one time only. Under 8.5% of the sample belongs to the ten largest clones.

The investigation overall reported the following: During validation, the model predicted progression to ophthalmopathy a median of roughly 7.1 months ahead of onset, with roughly 65% sensitivity and roughly 72% specificity. No statistical method was used to fix the sample size in advance, and group allocation was not hidden from the investigators. Ophthalmopathy was separated from stable hyperthyroidism by a 13 V-J signature model, with 87.88% sensitivity and approximately 81% specificity obtained in cross-validation and 80%/75% obtained in testing. Blood samples also contained most of the expanded thyroid clonotypes (frequency above 0.001), which suggests that blood repertoires may reflect thyroid immune responses.

From the cysteine through the phenylalanine, the CDR3 covers 14 amino acids. Solely the CDR3 DNA is kept, with 42 bases framed from the first base. Trimming removed 5 bases from V and 0 bases from J, leaving 11 bases between the germline ends. The germline V gene encodes CDR1 DFQATT and CDR2 SNEGSKA (reference sequence). The sample holds many counts of this clonotype. Its antigen specificity is not known. The record has no base qualities; no much larger clone is one base away. Stable Graves' hyperthyroidism was defined as the absence of progression to ophthalmopathy over 18 months of follow-up. Hyperthyroidism patients were aged 18 to 65 years and newly diagnosed, with disease duration of less than 2 months. Any patient with an uncontrolled infection, another autoimmune disease, pregnancy or lactation was excluded. Clinical symptoms, serum thyroxine and TRAb, thyroid ultrasound, and orbital computed tomography formed the basis for the diagnoses. Ficoll-Paque density gradient centrifugation was used to isolate PBMCs from about 9 ml of fresh peripheral blood. Trizol reagent was used to extract total RNA, and RNA quality was then checked on an Agilent 2100 Bioanalyzer.

The TCR comes from a man between 18 and 29 years old with Graves' hyperthyroidism. The chain joins TRBV20-1 to TRBJ2-1, with the D call perhaps TRBD1 or TRBD2, as 6 bases match in each case. Specimen: blood. The CDR3 reads as follows: CSAPKGGSYNEQFF. The nucleotides are TGCAGTGCTCCAAAGGGGGGCTCCTACAATGAGCAGTTCTTC.